This T cell receptor beta chain comes out of a study of blood T cell repertoires in COVID-19. For the study at large: There were acute and convalescent COVID-19 samples, and they came from the United States, Italy and Spain. T cells, B-cell-depleted T cells, or PBMCs supplied cDNA or gDNA.

The CDR3 contains 16 residues. J was trimmed by 0 bases and V by 1 base; bases with no gene match: 0. Germline CDR1 SGDLS, CDR2 YYNGEE. In the original analysis: Amplified reference gene primers provided the basis for estimating nucleated cell counts. Profiled with immunoSEQ multiplex PCR; TCRdb holds only in-frame clones, not every one. V, J and clone size derive from that table, while D and trimming were established from the DNA sequence. The sample yields under 450,000 clones, about nine tenths seen once. A Seattle source enrolled patients during active infection and followed them longitudinally. Sequences were obtained from peripheral blood. The clonotype was recovered from a middle-aged woman with COVID-19, enrolled during active disease. The rearrangement links TRBV9 to TRBJ2-2; 10 bases are shared with TRBD2. This CDR3 reads CASSVTSGTNTGELFF. CDR3 nucleotide sequence: TGTGCCAGCAGCGTAACTAGCGGGACGAACACCGGGGAGCTGTTTTTT.